This T cell receptor (beta chain) originates from a study of PD-L1 blockade in urothelial cancer. Germline V lookup: CDR1 DFQATT, CDR2 SNEGSKA (reference sequence). The CDR3 loop spans 10 amino acids. Trimming took 3 bases from V and 15 from J; bases not matched to a gene: 5. Profiled with immunoSEQ multiplex PCR; TCRdb holds only in-frame clones, not every one. The sample shows approximately 24,000 clones, roughly 87% of them seen only once. This receptor was obtained from a man in his forties or fifties with urothelial cancer. The sequencing here drew on PBMCs, taken around atezolizumab (anti-PD-L1) treatment. The chain employs TRBV20-1 and TRBJ2-1, with TRBD2 identical over 7 bases. CDR3 sequence reads: CSASAGEGFF. The CDR3 region has the DNA TGCAGTGCTAGCGCGGGAGAAGGGTTCTTC.